This T cell receptor beta chain derives from a study of T cell changes during pregnancy in multiple sclerosis. V was clipped by 3 bases and J by 7 bases; unmatched bases: 8. This CDR3 has 14 amino acids. Germline CDR1 reads MDHEN; CDR2 reads SYDVKM. The data were produced by immunoSEQ multiplex PCR, yet TCRdb's version contains in-frame clones alone and is incomplete. The repertoire holds some 54,000 clones, with roughly 93% as singletons. The receptor was derived from a female donor with multiple sclerosis, enrolled in a pregnancy study. The specimen comprised peripheral blood, sampled after pregnancy. The rearrangement joins TRBV28 to TRBJ2-7; 8 bases fit TRBD1. CDR3 DNA sequence: TGTGCCAGCAGTTTGACAGGGGAAGTGGTGGAGCAGTACTTC. Translating it yields CASSLTGEVVEQYF. The whole variable domain, remainder taken from reference TRBV28 and TRBJ2-7, is DVKVTQSSRYLVKRTGEKVFLECVQDMDHENMFWYRQDPGLGLRLIYFSYDVKMKEKGDIPEGYSVSREKKERFSLILESASTNQTSMYLCASSLTGEVVEQYFGPGTRLTVT.